A single sample gave rise to the 19 T cell receptor beta chains below, sequenced in a study of regulatory T cells in long-lasting Graves disease. Time point noted: newly diagnosed GD, antithyroid drugs for less than 3 months. The TCR library was prepared using RNA isolated from PBMCs. Assembly of TCR beta libraries relied on iRepertoire HTBI primers together with Arm-PCR of CDR3 regions. Each CDR3 protein is one row after TCRdb ran MiXCR on the multiplex PCR reads. The table lists about 540,000 distinct CDR3 sequences, approximately 13% of them singletons, with roughly a tenth in the top ten. The sample was also linked to a second study, of T cells in Graves' hyperthyroidism and ophthalmopathy.

Sequenced here: peripheral blood mononuclear cells (PBMCs), sampled at new diagnosis, from a patient treated with antithyroid drugs. These receptors were taken from a man in his thirties or forties with Graves disease.

This sequence joins TRBV2 and TRBJ2-1; 7 nucleotides match TRBD2. This CDR3 is built from 12 residues. The germline V gene has CDR1 SNHLY and CDR2 FYNNEI. Losses at the gene ends were 5 bases for V and 10 bases for J; bases not matched to a gene: 5. In DNA, the CDR3 is TGTGCCAGCAGTAGCGGGGTGGGGGAGCAGTTCTTC. This codes for CASSSGVGEQFF.

This clonotype has ten or more counts. This chain links TRBV6-2 or TRBV6-3 with TRBJ2-7; D is possibly TRBD1 (6 bases). Per germline, CDR1 MNHEY and CDR2 SVGEGT. V lost 7 bases and J 1 base, leaving 11 bases between the germline ends. This CDR3 is built from 13 residues. The CDR3 region is CASTGDGSYEQYF. As DNA, the CDR3 is TGTGCCAGCACAGGGGACGGGTCCTACGAGCAGTACTTC.

In the case of this clonotype: This may be a read error, as it is one base from a much larger clone. This sequence joins TRBV11-2 and TRBJ2-1; D is unresolved. This CDR3 is built from 12 residues. Trimming took off 5 bases at V and 7 bases at J, with 9 bases between the two ends. Per germline, CDR1 SGHAT and CDR2 FQNNGV. CDR3 amino acids: CASSRAVNEQFF. CDR3 in DNA: TGTGCCAGCAGCCGGGCTGTTAATGAGCAGTTCTTC.

The sample holds many counts of this clonotype. Germline is not matched at one junction end, which may reflect a read error. The rearrangement joins TRBV7-9 to TRBJ2-7; 11 bases map to TRBD2. Germline CDR1 is SEHNR and CDR2 is FQNEAQ (reference sequence). This CDR3 contains 15 residues. The DNA of the CDR3 is TGTGCCAGCAGCGCCACTAGCGGGAGAAAGCACGAGCAGCACTTC. Protein product: CASSATSGRKHEQHF.

This clonotype was observed many times. The chain is built from TRBV29-1 and TRBJ2-7, with a weak D call TRBD1 (6 bases). Germline V gene data show CDR1 as SQVTM and CDR2 as ANQGSEA. V shed 6 bases and J shed 1 base, with 13 bases lying between them. This CDR3 is 13 amino acids long. CDR3 amino acids: CSVRYRESYEQYF. The CDR3 coding sequence is TGCAGCGTCAGGTACAGGGAATCCTACGAGCAGTACTTC.

The sample holds many counts of this clonotype. The V and J genes are TRBV12-3 or TRBV12-4 and TRBJ1-1, with D unclear. V lost 5 bases to trimming and J lost 14 bases, with 21 bases between them. The CDR3 contains 13 residues. The CDR3: CASSASRMRAPFF. The CDR3 nucleotides read TGTGCCAGCAGTGCCTCCCGGATGCGGGCCCCCTTCTTT.

This clonotype occurred many times. This chain joins TRBV5-1 and TRBJ2-3, with TRBD1 identical over 9 bases. The CDR3 is 14 amino acids. V was pared by 3 bases and J by 4 bases, with 3 bases of the junction left unmatched. CDR1 SGHRS and CDR2 YFSETQ come from the germline V gene. The CDR3 coding sequence is TGCGCCAGCAGCTCGACAGGGGGGCCAGATACGCAGTATTTT. Translating it yields CASSSTGGPDTQYF.

The sample holds a few counts of this clonotype. The rearrangement joins TRBV20-1 to TRBJ2-5, with D hard to call. CDR3 size: 13 residues. Germline CDR1 is DFQATT and CDR2 is SNEGSKA (reference sequence). V shed 6 bases and J shed 3 bases, with 14 bases lying between them. CDR3 in DNA: TGCAGTGCAATTCTAGTGCTAGAAGAGACCCAGTACTTC. Protein sequence: CSAILVLEETQYF.

This clonotype was detected only a few times. The CDR3 loop reads CASSLLGINTGELFF. In nucleotides, the CDR3 is TGTGCCAGCAGCTTGCTCGGGATTAACACCGGGGAGCTGTTTTTT. This rearrangement joins TRBV5-6 to TRBJ2-2; tentatively, D is TRBD2 (5 bases). CDR1 and CDR2 from the germline V gene are SGHDT and YYEEEE. The CDR3 is 15 residues long. Between the trimmed V and J ends, which lost 1 base and 2 bases, there was a span of 9 bases.

This clonotype was counted at least ten times. V and J are TRBV12-3 or TRBV12-4 and TRBJ2-3; D ambiguous. This CDR3 has 13 residues. Trimming shortened V by 2 bases and J by 4 bases, and 7 bases separated the two germline ends. CDR3 sequence: CASSLRQADTQYF. The CDR3 DNA follows: TGTGCCAGCAGTTTAAGGCAGGCAGATACGCAGTATTTT.

The V call is TRBV30, the J call TRBJ2-7; D is undetermined. V dropped 3 bases and J dropped 5 bases, with 20 bases sitting between them. Per the germline V gene, CDR1 is GTSNPN and CDR2 is SVGIG (reference sequence). This CDR3 is 15 amino acids long. DNA of the CDR3: TGTGCCTGGAGCAACGGTTTGTTGGTCGCCAACGAGCAGTACTTC. Translation gives CAWSNGLLVANEQYF.

This clonotype was counted a single time. A much larger clonotype is one base distant, so this may be a read error. The chain has TRBV30 and TRBJ1-1; tentative D call: TRBD1 (6 bases). This CDR3 comprises 15 residues. With 7 bases removed from V and 0 bases from J, the gap between germline ends came to 18 bases. CDR1 is GTSNPN and CDR2 is SVGIG in the germline V gene (reference sequence). The CDR3 protein is CAFNGGFHLNTEAFF. The CDR3 DNA reads TGTGCCTTTAACGGGGGCTTTCATTTGAACACTGAAGCTTTCTTT.

This clonotype occurred many times. The chain combines TRBV2 with TRBJ2-1; TRBD1 or TRBD2 may be the D gene (5 bases each). CDR1 and CDR2 from the germline V gene are SNHLY and FYNNEI. This CDR3 contains 13 residues. The V end lost 8 bases, the J end lost 10 bases, and 18 bases lay between the germline ends. The CDR3 is CASGTGAAREQFF. CDR3 in DNA: TGTGCCAGCGGGACCGGGGCGGCTAGGGAGCAGTTCTTC.

On this clonotype itself: This sequence may be a read error, since a much larger clone differs from it by one base. V gene TRBV6-2 or TRBV6-3 combines with J gene TRBJ1-3; D remains ambiguous. CDR3 length: 15 residues. V was trimmed by 7 bases and J by 0 bases, leaving 13 bases between them. Per germline, CDR1 MNHEY and CDR2 SVGEGT. The chain's CDR3 is CASTISLPSGNTIYF. The CDR3 nucleotides read TGTGCCAGCACCATAAGTTTACCCTCTGGAAACACCATATATTTT.

This clonotype was recorded a few times. The CDR3: CASSQTETQYF. The CDR3 region has the DNA TGTGCCAGCAGCCAAACGGAGACCCAGTACTTC. V is TRBV7-3 and J is TRBJ2-5, with no clear D. Germline V gives CDR1 SGHTA, CDR2 FQGTGA. The V gene lost 5 bases and the J gene lost 5 bases, with 6 bases spanning the gap. The CDR3 consists of 11 residues.

This clonotype was detected ten times or more. The chain couples TRBV9 to TRBJ2-1; D unclear. Trimming took off 3 bases at V and 9 bases at J, with 10 bases between the two ends. The CDR3 runs to 12 residues. Germline CDR1 reads SGDLS; CDR2 reads YYNGEE. The CDR3 is CASSGDAGEQFF. CDR3 nucleotides: TGTGCCAGCAGCGGAGATGCCGGTGAGCAGTTCTTC.

Ten or more counts support this clonotype. The chain couples TRBV6-1 to TRBJ2-1, with TRBD2 matching 11 bases. CDR3 length: 14 residues. With V trimmed by 4 bases and J by 8 bases, 4 bases remained unmatched. Germline CDR1 reads MNHNS; CDR2 reads SASEGT. CDR3 in amino acids: CASSVTSGTYEQFF. In nucleotides, the CDR3 is TGTGCCAGCAGTGTGACTAGCGGGACCTATGAGCAGTTCTTC.

The sample holds a few counts of this clonotype. This chain links TRBV9 with TRBJ1-1; D gene ambiguous. This CDR3 has 12 amino acids. V lost 3 bases, J lost 3 bases, and 6 bases lay in between. Germline V gene lookup returns CDR1 SGDLS and CDR2 YYNGEE. In DNA form, the CDR3 reads TGTGCCAGCAGCGGGCCAGACACTGAAGCTTTCTTT. Its translation is CASSGPDTEAFF.

Of note for this clonotype: With a much larger clone just one base away, this may be a read error. CDR3 loop: CASRSDGPVRYNGQFF. The CDR3 bases are TGTGCCAGTAGATCCGATGGGCCTGTACGCTACAATGGGCAGTTCTTC. The chain links TRBV19 to TRBJ2-1, with unresolved D. This CDR3 contains 16 residues. Germline loops: CDR1 LNHDA, CDR2 SQIVND (reference sequence).